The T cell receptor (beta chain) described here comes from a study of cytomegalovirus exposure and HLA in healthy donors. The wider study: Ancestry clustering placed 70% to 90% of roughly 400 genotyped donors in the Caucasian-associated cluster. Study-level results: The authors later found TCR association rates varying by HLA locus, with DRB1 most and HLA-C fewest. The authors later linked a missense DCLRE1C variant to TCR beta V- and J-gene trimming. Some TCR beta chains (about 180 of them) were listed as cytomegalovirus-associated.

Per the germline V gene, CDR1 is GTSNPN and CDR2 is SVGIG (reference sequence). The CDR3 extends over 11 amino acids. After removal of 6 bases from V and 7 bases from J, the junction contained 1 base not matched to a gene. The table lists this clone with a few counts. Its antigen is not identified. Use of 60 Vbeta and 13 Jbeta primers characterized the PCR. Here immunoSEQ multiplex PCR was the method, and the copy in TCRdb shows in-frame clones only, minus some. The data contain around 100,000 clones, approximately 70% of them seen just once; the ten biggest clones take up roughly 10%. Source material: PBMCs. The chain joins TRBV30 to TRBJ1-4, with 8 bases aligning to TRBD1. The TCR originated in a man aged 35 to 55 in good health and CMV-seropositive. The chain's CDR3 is CACTGGEKLFF. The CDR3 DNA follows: TGTGCCTGCACAGGGGGTGAAAAACTGTTTTTT.